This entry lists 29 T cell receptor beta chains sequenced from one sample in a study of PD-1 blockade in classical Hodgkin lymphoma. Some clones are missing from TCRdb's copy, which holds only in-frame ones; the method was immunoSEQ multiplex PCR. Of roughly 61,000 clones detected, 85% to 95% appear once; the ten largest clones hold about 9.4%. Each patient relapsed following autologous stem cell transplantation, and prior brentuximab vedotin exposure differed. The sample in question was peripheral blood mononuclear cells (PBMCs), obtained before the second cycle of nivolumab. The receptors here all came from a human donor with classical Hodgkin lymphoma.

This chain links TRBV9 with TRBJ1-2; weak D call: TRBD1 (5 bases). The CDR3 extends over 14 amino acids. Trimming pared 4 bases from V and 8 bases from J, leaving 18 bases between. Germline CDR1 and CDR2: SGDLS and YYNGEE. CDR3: CASSPLLGGEGYTF. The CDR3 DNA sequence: TGTGCCAGCAGCCCCCTCCTCGGGGGTGAGGGCTACACCTTC.

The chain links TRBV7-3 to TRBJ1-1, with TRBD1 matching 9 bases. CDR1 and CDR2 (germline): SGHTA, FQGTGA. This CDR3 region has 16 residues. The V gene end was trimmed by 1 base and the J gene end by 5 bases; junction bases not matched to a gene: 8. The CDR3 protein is CASSLKPRQGGTEAFF. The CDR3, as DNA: TGTGCCAGCAGCTTAAAACCCAGACAGGGGGGAACTGAAGCTTTCTTT.

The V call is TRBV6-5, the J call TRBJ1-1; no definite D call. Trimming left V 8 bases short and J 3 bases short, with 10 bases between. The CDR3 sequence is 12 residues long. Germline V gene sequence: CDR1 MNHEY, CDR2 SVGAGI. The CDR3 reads CASLGSYTEAFF. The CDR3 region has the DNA TGTGCCAGCCTCGGGAGTTACACTGAAGCTTTCTTT.

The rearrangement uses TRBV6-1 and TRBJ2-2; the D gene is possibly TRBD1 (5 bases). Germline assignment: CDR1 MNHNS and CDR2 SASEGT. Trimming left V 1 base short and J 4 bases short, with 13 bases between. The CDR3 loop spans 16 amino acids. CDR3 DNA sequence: TGTGCCAGCAGTGAAGTACTCCAGGGCGGCACCGGGGAGCTGTTTTTT. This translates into CASSEVLQGGTGELFF.

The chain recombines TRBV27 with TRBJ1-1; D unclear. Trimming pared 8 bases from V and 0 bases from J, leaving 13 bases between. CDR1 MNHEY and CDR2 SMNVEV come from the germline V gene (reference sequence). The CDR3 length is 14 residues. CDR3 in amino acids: CASAPGTVNTEAFF. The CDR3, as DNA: TGTGCCAGCGCCCCAGGAACGGTGAACACTGAAGCTTTCTTT.

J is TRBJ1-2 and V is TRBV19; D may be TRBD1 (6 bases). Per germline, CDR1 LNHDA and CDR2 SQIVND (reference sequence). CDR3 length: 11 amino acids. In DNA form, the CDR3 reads TGTGCGACTGAAGAACAGGGTGGCTACACCTTC. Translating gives CATEEQGGYTF.

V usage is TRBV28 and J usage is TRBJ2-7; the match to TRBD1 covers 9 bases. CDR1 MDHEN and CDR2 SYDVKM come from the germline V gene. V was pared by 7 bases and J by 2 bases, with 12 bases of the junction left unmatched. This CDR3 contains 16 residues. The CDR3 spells CASTVGTGTATYEQYF. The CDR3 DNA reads TGTGCCAGCACGGTCGGGACAGGGACAGCCACCTACGAGCAGTACTTC.

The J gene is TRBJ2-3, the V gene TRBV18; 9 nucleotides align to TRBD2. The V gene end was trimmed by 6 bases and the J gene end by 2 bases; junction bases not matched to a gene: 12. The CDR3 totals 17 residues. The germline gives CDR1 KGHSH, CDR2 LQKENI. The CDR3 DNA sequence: TGTGCCAGCTCGCAAAACCGGGCTAGCGGGATCACAGATACGCAGTATTTT. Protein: CASSQNRASGITDTQYF.

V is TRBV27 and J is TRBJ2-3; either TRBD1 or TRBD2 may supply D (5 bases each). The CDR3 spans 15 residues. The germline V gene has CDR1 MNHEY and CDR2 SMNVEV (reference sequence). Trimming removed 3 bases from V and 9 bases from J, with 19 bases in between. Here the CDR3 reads CASSFGAGSLETQYF. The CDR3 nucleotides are TGTGCCAGCAGTTTCGGGGCAGGGAGTCTAGAAACGCAGTATTTT.

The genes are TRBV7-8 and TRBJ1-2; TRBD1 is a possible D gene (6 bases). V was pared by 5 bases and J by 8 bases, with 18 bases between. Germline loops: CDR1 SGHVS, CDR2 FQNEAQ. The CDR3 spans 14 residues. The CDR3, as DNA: TGTGCCAGCAGCCCCAACAGGGAATTTGGAGGCTACACCTTC. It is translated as CASSPNREFGGYTF.

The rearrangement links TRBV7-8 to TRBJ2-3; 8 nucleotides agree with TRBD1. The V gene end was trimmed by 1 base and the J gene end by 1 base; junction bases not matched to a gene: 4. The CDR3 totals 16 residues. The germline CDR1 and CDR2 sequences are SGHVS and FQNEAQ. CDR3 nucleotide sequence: TGTGCCAGCAGCTTAGTTGCAGGGGGCGGCACAGATACGCAGTATTTT. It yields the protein CASSLVAGGGTDTQYF.

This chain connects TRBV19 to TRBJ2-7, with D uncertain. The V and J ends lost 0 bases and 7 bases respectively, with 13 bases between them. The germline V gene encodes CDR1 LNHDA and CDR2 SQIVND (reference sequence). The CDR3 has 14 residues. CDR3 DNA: TGTGCCAGTAGTATAGAGACCCTCGATGGAGAGCAGTACTTC. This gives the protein CASSIETLDGEQYF.

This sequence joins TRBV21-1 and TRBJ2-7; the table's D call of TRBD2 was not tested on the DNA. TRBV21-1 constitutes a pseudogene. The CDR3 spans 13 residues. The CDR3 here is CASSNGTSYEQYF. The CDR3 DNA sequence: TGTGCCAGCAGCAACGGGACTTCATACGAGCAGTACTTC.

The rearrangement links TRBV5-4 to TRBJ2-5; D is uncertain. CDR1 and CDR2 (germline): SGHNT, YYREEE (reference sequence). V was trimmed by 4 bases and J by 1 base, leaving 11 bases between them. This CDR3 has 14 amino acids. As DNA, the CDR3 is TGTGCCAGCAGCCCGGCACCAGGCCAAGAGACCCAGTACTTC. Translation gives CASSPAPGQETQYF.

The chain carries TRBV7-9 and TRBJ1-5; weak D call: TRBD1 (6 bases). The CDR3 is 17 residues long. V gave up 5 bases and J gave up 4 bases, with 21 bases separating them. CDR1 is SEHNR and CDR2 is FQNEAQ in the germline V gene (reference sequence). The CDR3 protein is CASSPAFMGAANQPQHF. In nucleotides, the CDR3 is TGTGCCAGCAGCCCGGCCTTTATGGGGGCCGCTAATCAGCCCCAGCATTTT.

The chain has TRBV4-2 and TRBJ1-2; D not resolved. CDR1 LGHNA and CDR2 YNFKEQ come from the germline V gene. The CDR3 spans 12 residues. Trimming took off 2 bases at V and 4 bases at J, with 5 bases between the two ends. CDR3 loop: CASSQIPYGYTF. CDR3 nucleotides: TGTGCCAGCAGCCAAATACCCTATGGCTACACCTTC.

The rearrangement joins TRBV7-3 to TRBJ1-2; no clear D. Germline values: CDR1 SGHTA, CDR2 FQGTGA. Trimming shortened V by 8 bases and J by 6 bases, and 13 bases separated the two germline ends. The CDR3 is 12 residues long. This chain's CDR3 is CASGMSANGYTF. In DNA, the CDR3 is TGTGCCAGCGGCATGAGTGCTAATGGCTACACCTTC. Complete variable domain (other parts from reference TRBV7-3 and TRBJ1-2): GAGVSQTPSNKVTEKGKYVELRCDPISGHTALYWYRQSLGQGPEFLIYFQGTGAADDSGLPNDRFFAVRPEGSVSTLKIQRTERGDSAVYLCASGMSANGYTFGSGTRLTVV.

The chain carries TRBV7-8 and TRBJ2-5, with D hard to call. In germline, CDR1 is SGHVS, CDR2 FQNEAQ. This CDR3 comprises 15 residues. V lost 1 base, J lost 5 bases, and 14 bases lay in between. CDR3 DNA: TGTGCCAGCAGCTTAGGAGTGGCTCTGGGGGAGACCCAGTACTTC. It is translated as CASSLGVALGETQYF.

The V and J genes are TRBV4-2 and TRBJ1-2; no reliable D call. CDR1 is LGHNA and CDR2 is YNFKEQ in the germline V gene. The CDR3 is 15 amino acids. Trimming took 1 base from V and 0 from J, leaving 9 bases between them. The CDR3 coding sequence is TGTGCCAGCAGCCAAGTTGCCCAAGCTAACTATGGCTACACCTTC. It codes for CASSQVAQANYGYTF.

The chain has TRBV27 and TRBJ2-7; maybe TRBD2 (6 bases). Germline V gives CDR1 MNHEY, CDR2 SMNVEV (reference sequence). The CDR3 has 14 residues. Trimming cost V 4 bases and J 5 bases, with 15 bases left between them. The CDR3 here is CASSSWDFTHEQYF. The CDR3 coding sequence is TGTGCCAGCAGTTCTTGGGACTTCACACACGAGCAGTACTTC.

DNA for the CDR3: TGTGCCAGCAGCGTAGATGGGGTTTCTAGCACAGATACGCAGTATTTT. Protein sequence: CASSVDGVSSTDTQYF. The V call is TRBV9, the J call TRBJ2-3, with D hard to call. This CDR3 spans 16 amino acids. The germline V gene has CDR1 SGDLS and CDR2 YYNGEE. Trimming removed 0 bases at V and 0 bases at J, with 11 bases between.

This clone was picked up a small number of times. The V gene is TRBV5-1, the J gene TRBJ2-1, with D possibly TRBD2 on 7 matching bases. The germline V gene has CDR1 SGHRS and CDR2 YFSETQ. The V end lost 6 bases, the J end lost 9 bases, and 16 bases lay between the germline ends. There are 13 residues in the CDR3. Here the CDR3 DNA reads TGCGCCAGCACACAATGGGGGGGCAGTGAGCAGTTCTTC. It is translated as CASTQWGGSEQFF.

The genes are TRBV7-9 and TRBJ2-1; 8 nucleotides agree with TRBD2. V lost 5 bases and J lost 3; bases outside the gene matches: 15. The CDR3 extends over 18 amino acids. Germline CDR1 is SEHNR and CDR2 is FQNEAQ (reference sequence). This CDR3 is CASSVVPQRESDYNEQFF. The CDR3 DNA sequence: TGTGCCAGCAGCGTAGTACCCCAGCGGGAGTCGGACTACAATGAGCAGTTCTTC.

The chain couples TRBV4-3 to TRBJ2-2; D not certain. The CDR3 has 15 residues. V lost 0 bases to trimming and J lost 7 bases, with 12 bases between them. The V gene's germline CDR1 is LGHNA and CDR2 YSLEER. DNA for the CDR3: TGCGCCAGCAGCCAAGATTTGAAGGAGAGCGGGGAGCTGTTTTTT. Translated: CASSQDLKESGELFF.

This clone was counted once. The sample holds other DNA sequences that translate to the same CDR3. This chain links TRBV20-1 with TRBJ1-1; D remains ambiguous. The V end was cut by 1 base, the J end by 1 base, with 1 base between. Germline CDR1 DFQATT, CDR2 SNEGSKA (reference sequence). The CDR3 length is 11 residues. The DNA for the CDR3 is TGCAGTGCTAGAGGGAACACTGAAGCTTTCTTT. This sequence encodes CSARGNTEAFF.

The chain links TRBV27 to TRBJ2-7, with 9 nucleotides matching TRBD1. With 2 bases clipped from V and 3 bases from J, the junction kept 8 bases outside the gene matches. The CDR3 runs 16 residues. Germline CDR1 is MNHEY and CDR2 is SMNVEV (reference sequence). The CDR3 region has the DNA TGTGCCAGCAGTTTAGGCATCCGGGACAGGGTCTACGAGCAGTACTTC. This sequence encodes CASSLGIRDRVYEQYF.

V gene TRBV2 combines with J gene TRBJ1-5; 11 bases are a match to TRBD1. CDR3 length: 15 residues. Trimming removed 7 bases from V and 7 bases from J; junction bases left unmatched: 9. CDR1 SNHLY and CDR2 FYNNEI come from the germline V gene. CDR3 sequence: CASTWTGGEGQPQHF. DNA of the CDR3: TGTGCCAGCACCTGGACAGGGGGCGAGGGGCAGCCCCAGCATTTT.

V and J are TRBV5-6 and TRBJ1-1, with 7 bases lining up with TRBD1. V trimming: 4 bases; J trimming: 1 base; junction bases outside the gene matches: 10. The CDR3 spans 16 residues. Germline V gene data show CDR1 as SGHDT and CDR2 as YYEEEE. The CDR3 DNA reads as TGTGCCAGCAGCCCGGATCGGGGACAGACGAACACTGAAGCTTTCTTT. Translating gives CASSPDRGQTNTEAFF.

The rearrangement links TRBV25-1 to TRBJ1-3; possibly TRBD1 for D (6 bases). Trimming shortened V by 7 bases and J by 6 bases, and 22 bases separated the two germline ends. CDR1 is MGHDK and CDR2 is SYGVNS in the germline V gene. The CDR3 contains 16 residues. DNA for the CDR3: TGTGCCAGCACTCCGCCCCCAGGGGAAGCTAAAAACACCATATATTTT. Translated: CASTPPPGEAKNTIYF. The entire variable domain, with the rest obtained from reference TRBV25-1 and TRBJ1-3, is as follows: EADIYQTPRYLVIGTGKKITLECSQTMGHDKMYWYQQDPGMELHLIHYSYGVNSTEKGDLSSESTVSRIRTEHFPLTLESARPSHTSQYLCASTPPPGEAKNTIYFGEGSWLTVV.